The 29 T cell receptor beta chains listed next were all sequenced from one sample in a study of blood T cell repertoires in COVID-19. Measured with immunoSEQ multiplex PCR; TCRdb has only the in-frame clones, and not every one. The sample has about 190,000 clones, more than 85% seen once. Sequencing was performed on PBMCs or T cells enriched from blood (not recorded which). The receptors originated from a woman aged 40 to 50 in a cohort exposed to, infected with or recovered from COVID-19 (not recorded which).

This clone came up a few times. V and J are TRBV11-2 and TRBJ1-2; D is possibly TRBD1 (6 bases). The germline V and J ends were trimmed by 4 bases and 3 bases, with 12 bases remaining between them. This CDR3 is built from 14 residues. Germline V gene sequence: CDR1 SGHAT, CDR2 FQNNGV. CDR3 DNA sequence: TGTGCCAGCAGCTCCCAAGGGGGGGACTATGGCTACACCTTC. This sequence encodes CASSSQGGDYGYTF.

The chain employs TRBV7-6 and TRBJ2-6; 10 nucleotides line up with TRBD1. J was trimmed by 0 bases and V by 4 bases; bases with no gene match: 3. This CDR3 comprises 17 residues. The germline CDR1 and CDR2 sequences are SGHVS and FNYEAQ. This CDR3 is CASSWDRGSSGANVLTF. The CDR3 DNA reads as TGTGCCAGCAGCTGGGACAGGGGAAGCTCTGGGGCCAACGTCCTGACTTTC.

This chain joins TRBV7-6 and TRBJ2-5, with 10 bases fitting TRBD1. This CDR3 has 14 amino acids. Trimming at V came to 5 bases and at J to 4 bases, leaving 4 bases not matched to a gene. Germline values: CDR1 SGHVS, CDR2 FNYEAQ. The CDR3 DNA is TGTGCCAGCAGCCCCGACAGGGGGCGAGAGACCCAGTACTTC. Amino acid sequence: CASSPDRGRETQYF.

The chain recombines TRBV4-1 with TRBJ2-7, with TRBD2 matching over 8 bases. Per germline, CDR1 MGHRA and CDR2 YSYEKL. With V trimmed by 1 base and J by 3 bases, 8 bases remained unmatched. The length of the CDR3 is 16 residues. CDR3 in DNA: TGCGCCAGCAGCCAAGTAACTAGCGGAGGGGGCTACGAGCAGTACTTC. Amino acids: CASSQVTSGGGYEQYF.

This clone came up once. The rearrangement joins TRBV6-5 to TRBJ1-4; no clear D gene. The CDR3 is 14 amino acids. Trimming shortened V by 5 bases and J by 6 bases, and 13 bases separated the two germline ends. Germline assignment: CDR1 MNHEY and CDR2 SVGAGI. The CDR3 DNA is TGTGCCAGCAGTCCTTCGGGAGTATATGAAAAACTGTTTTTT. Translating it yields CASSPSGVYEKLFF.

CDR3 nucleotides: TGTGCCAGCAGCTTCGACAGGGGAGTCACAGATACGCAGTATTTT. Protein sequence: CASSFDRGVTDTQYF. This chain joins TRBV11-3 and TRBJ2-3; 8 positions agree with TRBD1. J gave up 2 bases and V 3 bases, and 4 bases lay outside the gene matches. CDR1 and CDR2 (germline): SGHNT, YENEEA. This CDR3 comprises 15 residues.

The CDR3 region has the DNA TGCGCCAGCAGCTTGGCCCTGGCGGGGGGTTTCGATGAGCAGTTCTTC. It codes for CASSLALAGGFDEQFF. The gene calls are TRBV5-1 and TRBJ2-1, with TRBD2 matching 8 bases. The germline CDR1 and CDR2 sequences are SGHRS and YFSETQ. V trimming: 0 bases; J trimming: 8 bases; junction bases outside the gene matches: 10. The CDR3 extends over 16 amino acids.

The chain links TRBV28 to TRBJ1-1; D uncertain. Trimming took 6 bases from V and 1 from J, leaving 18 bases between them. The CDR3 contains 16 residues. Germline V gene data show CDR1 as MDHEN and CDR2 as SYDVKM. The CDR3 is CASRPGRPMGNTEAFF. CDR3 sequence (DNA): TGTGCCAGCAGGCCTGGGAGACCAATGGGGAACACTGAAGCTTTCTTT.

CDR3 region: CASSHLLAGSYNEQFF. The CDR3 DNA follows: TGTGCCAGTAGCCACCTCCTAGCGGGGTCCTACAATGAGCAGTTCTTC. This chain uses TRBV19 with TRBJ2-1; 9 bases line up with TRBD2. From germline, CDR1 is LNHDA and CDR2 SQIVND (reference sequence). This CDR3 is built from 16 residues. Trimming at V came to 6 bases and at J to 1 base, leaving 7 bases not matched to a gene.

V is TRBV7-2 and J is TRBJ2-7; 14 bases are a match to TRBD2. The CDR3 is made up of 15 amino acids. The germline V gene has CDR1 SGHTA and CDR2 FQGNSA. The junction had 6 bases not matched to a gene; V was cut back by 5 bases and J by 6 bases. The CDR3 DNA sequence: TGTGCCAGCAGCCCGGGACTAGCGGGAGCGAGCGAGCAGTACTTC. Its protein is CASSPGLAGASEQYF.

This clone was detected a few times. This sample includes further DNA sequences coding for the same CDR3. The chain employs TRBV4-1 and TRBJ1-2; 7 bases fit TRBD1. Germline CDR1 reads MGHRA; CDR2 reads YSYEKL. This CDR3 is 14 amino acids long. The junction had 4 bases not matched to a gene; V was cut back by 1 base and J by 5 bases. The CDR3 sequence is CASSQVDRVYGYTF. Written as DNA, the CDR3 is TGCGCCAGCAGCCAAGTCGACAGGGTTTATGGCTACACCTTC.

The chain combines TRBV7-9 with TRBJ2-7; TRBD1 is a possible D gene (6 bases). Germline V gene sequence: CDR1 SEHNR, CDR2 FQNEAQ (reference sequence). V shed 4 bases and J shed 0 bases, with 16 bases lying between them. CDR3 length equals 16 residues. CDR3 nucleotides: TGTGCCAGCAGCTCCTTCGACAGGTTGAGCTCCTACGAGCAGTACTTC. Translation: CASSSFDRLSSYEQYF.

This clone has a single count. This sequence joins TRBV11-2 and TRBJ2-5; 9 nucleotides line up with TRBD1. This CDR3 is built from 14 residues. Germline CDR1 is SGHAT and CDR2 is FQNNGV. V was pared by 3 bases and J by 4 bases, with 3 bases of the junction left unmatched. In DNA, the CDR3 is TGTGCCAGCAGCTTTGGGACAGGGAGAGAGACCCAGTACTTC. Translation gives CASSFGTGRETQYF.

The chain carries TRBV4-3 and TRBJ2-7; 8 bases align to TRBD2. The CDR3 length is 15 residues. Germline V lookup: CDR1 LGHNA, CDR2 YSLEER. The V segment lost 3 bases and the J segment 1 base; nucleotides outside the gene matches: 5. CDR3 sequence reads: CASSQILAASYEQYF. The DNA of the CDR3 is TGCGCCAGCAGCCAGATACTAGCGGCATCCTACGAGCAGTACTTC.

The chain uses TRBV5-1 and TRBJ2-3; D uncertain. The V gene's germline CDR1 is SGHRS and CDR2 YFSETQ. The CDR3 consists of 17 residues. The V end lost 0 bases, the J end lost 0 bases, and 14 bases lay between the germline ends. The DNA for the CDR3 is TGCGCCAGCAGCTTGGAGGCAGGCCTTCCTAGCACAGATACGCAGTATTTT. Amino acid sequence: CASSLEAGLPSTDTQYF.

This chain links TRBV29-1 with TRBJ1-2, with a tentative D call TRBD1 (5 bases). V was cut by 3 bases and J by 1 base, with 12 bases left in between. Germline V gives CDR1 SQVTM, CDR2 ANQGSEA. The CDR3 is made up of 14 amino acids. DNA of the CDR3: TGCAGCGTTGAGAGGAACAGGCTTAACTATGGCTACACCTTC. It specifies CSVERNRLNYGYTF.

This chain uses TRBV7-2 with TRBJ1-1; no clear D gene. CDR1 SGHTA and CDR2 FQGNSA come from the germline V gene. The CDR3 covers 12 residues. Trimming left V 6 bases short and J 5 bases short, with 10 bases between. CDR3 sequence reads: CASSSGWTEAFF. CDR3 DNA: TGTGCCAGCAGTTCCGGTTGGACTGAAGCTTTCTTT.

This CDR3 is CASSPRGGRYGYTF. CDR3 sequence (DNA): TGTGCCAGCAGCCCAAGGGGAGGGAGGTATGGCTACACCTTC. The chain uses TRBV7-9 and TRBJ1-2; D may be TRBD1 (5 bases). The CDR3 covers 14 residues. Germline assignment: CDR1 SEHNR and CDR2 FQNEAQ (reference sequence). Trimming shortened V by 5 bases and J by 5 bases, and 15 bases separated the two germline ends.

This clone has only a few counts. The rearrangement links TRBV29-1 to TRBJ2-7, with D tentatively TRBD1 (6 bases). This CDR3 is 13 amino acids long. Germline CDR1 reads SQVTM; CDR2 reads ANQGSEA. Trimming pared 7 bases from V and 4 bases from J, leaving 17 bases between. The CDR3 loop reads CSGGVTGTYEQYF. CDR3 coding DNA: TGCAGCGGTGGGGTGACAGGAACATACGAGCAGTACTTC.

The chain uses TRBV7-7 and TRBJ2-2; TRBD1 aligns across 10 bases. With 5 bases clipped from V and 4 bases from J, the junction kept 7 bases outside the gene matches. Germline values: CDR1 SSHAT, CDR2 FNYEAQ (reference sequence). CDR3 length: 16 amino acids. CDR3 in amino acids: CASSPGGTGATGELFF. The CDR3 nucleotides read TGTGCCAGCAGCCCGGGGGGGACAGGGGCCACCGGGGAGCTGTTTTTT. The full variable domain, completed using reference TRBV7-7 and TRBJ2-2, is GAGVSQSPRYKVTKRGQDVTLRCDPISSHATLYWYQQALGQGPEFLTYFNYEAQPDKSGLPSDRFSAERPEGSISTLTIQRTEQRDSAMYRCASSPGGTGATGELFFGEGSRLTVL.

The rearrangement uses TRBV7-8 and TRBJ1-1; no clear D gene. The CDR3 covers 14 residues. Trimming left V 5 bases short and J 1 base short, with 11 bases between. Germline V gives CDR1 SGHVS, CDR2 FQNEAQ. The DNA for the CDR3 is TGTGCCAGCAGCCAGGAGAGGAGGAACACTGAAGCTTTCTTT. It translates to CASSQERRNTEAFF.

The CDR3 DNA sequence: TGCGCCAGCAGCTTGTTTCGGGGGGTGGGCAATGAGCAGTTCTTC. This encodes CASSLFRGVGNEQFF. This chain uses TRBV5-1 with TRBJ2-1, with TRBD2 identical over 7 bases. The junction had 7 bases not matched to a gene; V was cut back by 1 base and J by 6 bases. This CDR3 comprises 15 residues. Germline values: CDR1 SGHRS, CDR2 YFSETQ.

V is TRBV6-1 and J is TRBJ1-5; the D is unclear. The V and J ends lost 2 bases and 0 bases respectively, with 2 bases between them. This CDR3 has 13 amino acids. Germline V CDR1 and CDR2: MNHNS, SASEGT. This chain's CDR3 is CASSERSNQPQHF. CDR3 in DNA: TGTGCCAGCAGTGAACGTAGCAATCAGCCCCAGCATTTT.

The chain recombines TRBV19 with TRBJ1-1; TRBD1 matches at 9 bases. This CDR3 spans 14 amino acids. The ends lost 6 bases at V and 11 bases at J; junction bases unmatched: 13. Germline V gene lookup returns CDR1 LNHDA and CDR2 SQIVND (reference sequence). In DNA, the CDR3 is TGTGCCAGTAGGCCCGACAGGGGGAGAGTAAAGGCTTTCTTT. It specifies CASRPDRGRVKAFF.

The J gene is TRBJ2-7, the V gene TRBV7-2; TRBD1 matches at 8 bases. Germline CDR1 is SGHTA and CDR2 is FQGNSA. This CDR3 spans 12 amino acids. V lost 5 bases, J lost 6 bases, and 3 bases stayed unmatched. CDR3 sequence: CASSKTGGEQYF. CDR3 bases: TGTGCCAGCAGCAAAACAGGGGGCGAGCAGTACTTC.

A single count supports this clone. The chain is built from TRBV18 and TRBJ2-7; 7 nucleotides agree with TRBD2. This CDR3 has 15 amino acids. V was pared by 4 bases and J by 4 bases, with 10 bases of the junction left unmatched. Germline CDR1 reads KGHSH; CDR2 reads LQKENI. The CDR3 protein is CASSLGGSGAYEQYF. For the CDR3, the DNA is TGTGCCAGCTCACTCGGGGGGAGTGGTGCTTACGAGCAGTACTTC.

The chain has TRBV7-9 and TRBJ1-1, with D possibly TRBD1 on 5 matching bases. This CDR3 is built from 17 residues. V was trimmed by 3 bases and J by 1 base, leaving 18 bases between them. Germline V CDR1 and CDR2: SEHNR, FQNEAQ (reference sequence). CDR3 region: CASSFYRSQEPNTEAFF. CDR3 DNA sequence: TGTGCCAGCAGCTTTTACAGGAGCCAAGAACCGAACACTGAAGCTTTCTTT. The variable domain in full, with the rest retrieved from reference TRBV7-9 and TRBJ1-1, is DTGVSQNPRHKITKRGQNVTFRCDPISEHNRLYWYRQTLGQGPEFLTYFQNEAQLEKSRLLSDRFSAERPKGSFSTLEIQRTEQGDSAMYLCASSFYRSQEPNTEAFFGQGTRLTVV.

The chain links TRBV21-1 to TRBJ2-5; no check of the table's D call, TRBD2, against the DNA was made. TRBV21-1 has pseudogene status. This CDR3 contains 9 residues. The CDR3 bases are TGTGCCACCGGGGAGACCCAGTACTTC. Residues: CATGETQYF.

This sequence joins TRBV5-1 and TRBJ1-2; 8 nucleotides agree with TRBD1. With 0 bases clipped from V and 8 bases from J, the junction kept 9 bases outside the gene matches. This CDR3 region has 15 residues. The germline V gene has CDR1 SGHRS and CDR2 YFSETQ. CDR3 sequence: CASSLGGDRGEGYTF. The DNA of the CDR3 is TGCGCCAGCAGCTTGGGGGGAGACAGGGGTGAAGGCTACACCTTC.